The 7 T cell receptor beta chains below all came from one sample that was sequenced in a study of cytomegalovirus exposure and HLA in healthy donors. Researchers ran the PCR with 60 Vbeta and 13 Jbeta primers. The repertoire was sequenced with immunoSEQ multiplex PCR; TCRdb's copy has only in-frame clones and lacks some. The sample has 150,000 or so clones, roughly 80% seen once. Sequencing was done on a sample of PBMCs. Receptor source: a male donor in good health and CMV-seropositive.

Note on this clone: Different DNA sequences within this sample yield the same CDR3. The chain carries TRBV6-5 and TRBJ2-7; 8 bases fit TRBD2. CDR3 length: 16 amino acids. The germline V gene encodes CDR1 MNHEY and CDR2 SVGAGI. J gave up 0 bases and V 0 bases, and 4 bases lay outside the gene matches. The CDR3: CASSYSTGGSSYEQYF. The CDR3 nucleotides are TGTGCCAGCAGTTACTCGACGGGGGGGAGCTCCTACGAGCAGTACTTC.

This clone was picked up a small number of times. The chain links TRBV5-4 to TRBJ2-3, with D unresolved. CDR1 is SGHNT, CDR2 YYREEE, per germline (reference sequence). The CDR3 runs 14 residues. V was clipped by 0 bases and J by 0 bases, with 5 bases between them. CDR3 bases: TGTGCCAGCAGCTTGGGACACAGCACAGATACGCAGTATTTT. As protein: CASSLGHSTDTQYF.

The gene calls are TRBV6-5 and TRBJ2-5, with 14 bases lining up with TRBD2. The DNA end is a closer match to TRBJ2-7, so the J assignment may be wrong. Germline CDR1 and CDR2: MNHEY and SVGAGI. CDR3 length equals 14 residues. This chain's CDR3 is CASSAGLAGGEQYF. The CDR3 DNA reads TGTGCCAGCAGTGCCGGACTAGCGGGAGGCGAGCAGTACTTC.

This sequence joins TRBV5-4 and TRBJ2-7; TRBD1 aligns across 9 bases. The CDR3 length is 14 residues. CDR1 is SGHNT, CDR2 YYREEE, per germline (reference sequence). The junction had 4 bases not matched to a gene; V was cut back by 0 bases and J by 6 bases. The CDR3 DNA reads as TGTGCCAGCAGCTTGGGGGACAGGGTCGGCGAGCAGTACTTC. Translating gives CASSLGDRVGEQYF.

This clone showed up just once. In DNA form, the CDR3 reads TGTGCCATCAGTGAGTCTAAAGGGACAGGATCGTCGGAGCAGTACTTC. This encodes CAISESKGTGSSEQYF. The rearrangement joins TRBV10-3 to TRBJ2-7, with 8 bases identical to TRBD1. The CDR3 loop spans 16 amino acids. V shed 0 bases, J shed 7 bases, and the junction held 11 bases outside the gene matches. Germline CDR1 ENHRY, CDR2 SYGVKD.

The chain is built from TRBV19 and TRBJ1-5; D is perhaps TRBD1 (6 bases). V was cut by 5 bases and J by 0 bases, with 14 bases left in between. There are 16 residues in the CDR3. The germline V gene encodes CDR1 LNHDA and CDR2 SQIVND (reference sequence). Written as DNA, the CDR3 is TGTGCCAGTAGTCGACAGGACACCCTTAGCAATCAGCCCCAGCATTTT. Translating gives CASSRQDTLSNQPQHF.

This sequence joins TRBV10-3 and TRBJ2-2, with TRBD1 as a possible D gene (6 bases). This CDR3 spans 14 amino acids. The V gene lost 6 bases and the J gene lost 3 bases, with 11 bases spanning the gap. CDR1 is ENHRY and CDR2 is SYGVKD in the germline V gene. The CDR3 nucleotides read TGTGCCATCAGGAGACAGGTTGACACCGGGGAGCTGTTTTTT. Translating gives CAIRRQVDTGELFF.